What follows is one T cell receptor beta chain and its context. This clonotype was recorded at least ten times. This receptor's antigen is unknown. Base qualities are not recorded, but no much larger clone differs from it by a single base. This sample was included in a study of early T cells in non-severe SARS-CoV-2 infection (dated by TCRdb to the early 2020s). Context from the whole study: TCR sequencing used bulk RNA from unsorted whole blood, so alpha and beta chains could not be paired. The investigation overall reported the following: VDJdb matching was skewed toward anti-spike CD8 responses, so virus-specific expansions were likely underestimated and private and CD4 specificities were missed.

Library creation used 5' RACE. The data were produced on a NextSeq 500. Unique molecular identifiers were attached to individual cDNA molecules in the TCR library protocol so that sequencing error and PCR bias could be corrected. Both TCR alpha and beta chains were sequenced, and tight co-correlation was observed between alpha and beta sequence abundances in each sample. The original pipeline was this. Decombinator V4 was used to annotate the V gene, J gene and CDR3 of the TCR sequences. TCRs were defined as expanded if a significant change between any two time points was detected under a Poisson model with p below 0.0001. Abundances of TCRs were expressed as counts per million after normalisation to the total number of TCRs sequenced in each sample. MAIT TCRs were defined by TRAV1-2 paired with TRAJ12, TRAJ20 or TRAJ33, and iNKT TCRs by TRAV10 paired with TRAJ18. VDJdb, accessed 1 November 2021, was searched for CMV, EBV and SARS-CoV-2 annotated TCRs, excluding TCRs annotated for multiple antigens. TCRdb trimmed the raw reads at Q25, called clones with MiXCR and kept productive beta chains. Rows merge per CDR3 protein into single entries with the most common DNA and genes. None of the V and J calls come from the authors' own analysis; TCRdb made them. The sample data list 45,000 to 55,000 distinct CDR3 sequences, and 6% to 7% of these were observed just once. Less than 5% of the sample belongs to the ten largest clones.

The study was a case-control design nested within a healthcare worker cohort in London, UK, with weekly nasopharyngeal swab PCR tests and blood sampling. Healthcare workers were enrolled in the week of the UK lockdown, from 23 to 31 March 2020, and were followed every week for up to roughly 16 weeks. Unmatched junction bases come to 2, with V trimmed by 2 bases and J by 2 bases. Via the germline V gene, CDR1 is SGHNT and CDR2 YENEEA. The CDR3, cysteine through phenylalanine, is 16 amino acids long. Kept here is only the CDR3 DNA, which spans 48 bases and is read in frame from base 1. This sequence uses TRBV11-3 and TRBJ2-3; a stretch of 12 junction bases matches TRBD2. The sequencing sample was made of whole blood. The TCR was taken from an adult who was a healthcare worker with PCR-confirmed SARS-CoV-2 infection or an uninfected control (not recorded which). The CDR3 sequence is CASSLRLAGDTDTQYF. Read as DNA, the sequence is TGTGCCAGCAGCTTACGACTAGCGGGAGACACAGATACGCAGTATTTT.